The T cell receptor (beta chain) under discussion was sequenced for a study of T cell responses to AZD1222 COVID-19 vaccine. General observations from the study: White British ancestry dominated among donors, who included more females, and clonal diversity was possibly underestimated. Across spike, vaccine-associated CD4 TCRs were found, dominant at 160-218 and 743-854. No day 14 peak samples; only post-peak repertoires were characterized.

Assay used: immunoSEQ multiplex PCR; TCRdb lists only in-frame clones, some missing. The table lists approximately 170,000 clones, 92% of them singletons. The CDR3 is 14 amino acids. Trimming removed 6 bases from V and 3 bases from J, with 11 bases in between. CDR1 MNHEY and CDR2 SVGAGI come from the germline V gene. A remark on this clone: Its matching antigen is unknown.

Here the sequenced sample was peripheral blood, taken 28 days after the second AZD1222 dose. This TCR derives from an adult who received the AZD1222 COVID-19 vaccine. V usage is TRBV6-5 and J usage is TRBJ2-2; possibly TRBD1 for D (6 bases). For the CDR3, the DNA is TGTGCCAGCAGACTGGACAGATACACCGGGGAGCTGTTTTTT. This translates into CASRLDRYTGELFF.